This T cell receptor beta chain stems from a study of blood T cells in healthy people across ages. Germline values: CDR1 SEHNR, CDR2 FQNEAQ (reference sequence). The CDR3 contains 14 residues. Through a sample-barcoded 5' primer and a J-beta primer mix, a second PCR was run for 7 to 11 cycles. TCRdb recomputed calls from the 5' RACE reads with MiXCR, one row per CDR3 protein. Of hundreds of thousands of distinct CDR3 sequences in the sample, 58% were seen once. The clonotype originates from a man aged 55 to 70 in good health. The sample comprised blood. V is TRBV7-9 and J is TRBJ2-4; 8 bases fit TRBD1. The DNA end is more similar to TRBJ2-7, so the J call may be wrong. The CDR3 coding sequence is TGTGCCAGCAGCACTCGGACAGGGATTTACGAGCAGTACTTC. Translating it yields CASSTRTGIYEQYF.